The 16 T cell receptor beta chains reported below all come from one sample, sequenced in a study of blood T cell repertoires in COVID-19. Measured with immunoSEQ multiplex PCR; TCRdb has only the in-frame clones, and not every one. Of about 320,000 clones in the sample, approximately 85% were seen once. Sequencing was done on a sample of peripheral blood. These receptors were taken from a human donor in a cohort sampled during active COVID-19.

This clone has just a few counts. The chain employs TRBV15 and TRBJ2-2; 8 bases are a match to TRBD2. J gave up 4 bases and V 0 bases, and 7 bases lay outside the gene matches. Germline V gene data show CDR1 as LNHNV and CDR2 as YYDKDF (reference sequence). The CDR3 loop spans 17 amino acids. The CDR3 DNA reads TGTGCCACCAGCAGAGATTCAGGACTAGCTGTCACCGGGGAGCTGTTTTTT. Translation gives CATSRDSGLAVTGELFF.

V and J are TRBV18 and TRBJ2-7, with 10 nucleotides matching TRBD1. V trimming: 3 bases; J trimming: 4 bases; junction bases outside the gene matches: 6. Germline V gene data show CDR1 as KGHSH and CDR2 as LQKENI. The CDR3 totals 15 residues. The CDR3 nucleotides are TGTGCCAGCTCACCTATGACAGGGGGCCTTTACGAGCAGTACTTC. Translation gives CASSPMTGGLYEQYF.

This rearrangement joins TRBV10-2 to TRBJ1-3; unclear D gene. Trimming cost V 5 bases and J 5 bases, with 16 bases left between them. Germline V gene sequence: CDR1 WSHSY, CDR2 SAAADI. The CDR3 is made up of 15 amino acids. CDR3 loop: CASSPDKSARNTIYF. CDR3 nucleotide sequence: TGCGCCAGCAGTCCCGACAAGTCAGCCCGAAACACCATATATTTT.

V and J are TRBV5-1 and TRBJ1-3; D remains ambiguous. CDR3 length: 16 amino acids. Trimming shortened V by 1 base and J by 3 bases, and 14 bases separated the two germline ends. CDR1 SGHRS and CDR2 YFSETQ come from the germline V gene. CDR3 nucleotide sequence: TGCGCCAGCAGCTTGTACTTGTCGGGAAATGGAAACACCATATATTTT. Encoded protein: CASSLYLSGNGNTIYF.

The rearrangement links TRBV27 to TRBJ2-2; TRBD1 matches 9 bases. This CDR3 has 17 residues. The germline CDR1 and CDR2 sequences are MNHEY and SMNVEV (reference sequence). Unmatched junction bases numbered 6, after V lost 3 bases and J lost 1 base. The CDR3 spells CASSLRPGQGNTGELFF. The CDR3 coding sequence is TGTGCCAGCAGTTTGAGGCCGGGACAGGGGAACACCGGGGAGCTGTTTTTT.

The chain couples TRBV27 to TRBJ2-7; tentative D call: TRBD2 (5 bases). V was clipped by 5 bases and J by 2 bases, with 13 bases between them. CDR3 length: 14 residues. CDR1 MNHEY and CDR2 SMNVEV come from the germline V gene (reference sequence). The chain's CDR3 is CASSLRREPYEQYF. DNA of the CDR3: TGTGCCAGCAGTCTCCGACGGGAACCCTACGAGCAGTACTTC.

This clone showed up just once. The chain combines TRBV6-1 with TRBJ1-5; 7 positions agree with TRBD1. Germline CDR1 reads MNHNS; CDR2 reads SASEGT. With V trimmed by 0 bases and J by 5 bases, 7 bases remained unmatched. The CDR3 has 16 amino acids. CDR3 bases: TGTGCCAGCAGTGAAGCCCCAGGGGGGCCGTATCAGCCCCAGCATTTT. Translation: CASSEAPGGPYQPQHF.

This chain joins TRBV4-1 and TRBJ1-1; D gene unclear. Deletions cut 0 bases from V and 4 bases from J, with 12 bases between. The CDR3 spans 15 residues. Looked up from germline, CDR1 is MGHRA and CDR2 is YSYEKL. The CDR3 nucleotides are TGCGCCAGCAGCCAAGATCGCCGAGCGAGCACTGAAGCTTTCTTT. Protein sequence: CASSQDRRASTEAFF.

The chain couples TRBV6-6 to TRBJ2-7, with D hard to call. This CDR3 spans 15 amino acids. The V end was cut by 1 base, the J end by 0 bases, with 10 bases between. In germline, CDR1 is MNHNY, CDR2 SVGAGI (reference sequence). CDR3 nucleotides: TGTGCCAGCAGTTACTTCGCGGAAGTCTCCTACGAGCAGTACTTC. Translation: CASSYFAEVSYEQYF.

The rearrangement uses TRBV5-6 and TRBJ2-3, with a possible D match to TRBD1 (7 bases). CDR1 SGHDT and CDR2 YYEEEE come from the germline V gene. Trimming stripped 4 bases from V and 3 bases from J, with 12 bases between. This CDR3 is built from 14 residues. CDR3 region: CASSRGDRTDTQYF. In DNA, the CDR3 is TGTGCCAGCAGCAGGGGGGACAGAACAGATACGCAGTATTTT. Looking up the rest from reference TRBV5-6 and TRBJ2-3 gives the full variable domain: DAGVTQSPTHLIKTRGQQVTLRCSPKSGHDTVSWYQQALGQGPQFIFQYYEEEERQRGNFPDRFSGHQFPNYSSELNVNALLLGDSALYLCASSRGDRTDTQYFGPGTRLTVL.

J is TRBJ2-1 and V is TRBV7-6; 11 bases agree with TRBD2. Germline CDR1 reads SGHVS; CDR2 reads FNYEAQ. V gave up 1 base and J gave up 0 bases; unmatched junction bases: 8. The CDR3 loop spans 19 amino acids. The CDR3 sequence: CASSLVTSGRPSSYNEQFF. The CDR3 DNA sequence: TGTGCCAGCAGCTTAGTTACTAGCGGGAGACCGAGCTCCTACAATGAGCAGTTCTTC.

The J gene is TRBJ2-1, the V gene TRBV6-2 or TRBV6-3; 8 bases are shared with TRBD1. The CDR3 is 16 residues long. From germline, CDR1 is MNHEY and CDR2 SVGEGT. Losses at the gene ends were 0 bases for V and 4 bases for J; bases not matched to a gene: 5. CDR3 sequence (DNA): TGTGCCAGCAGTTACTCTAGAGACAGGGGATACAATGAGCAGTTCTTC. Translation gives CASSYSRDRGYNEQFF.

The chain has TRBV7-3 and TRBJ2-1; 8 positions match TRBD1. This CDR3 is 17 amino acids long. Germline CDR1 is SGHTA and CDR2 is FQGTGA. The V and J ends lost 5 bases and 9 bases, in that order; junction bases with no gene match: 18. CDR3 nucleotides: TGTGCCAGCAGCCTCCGGACAGGGACGATGGAAGGGAGTGAGCAGTTCTTC. It specifies CASSLRTGTMEGSEQFF. The full variable domain, with the rest looked up from reference TRBV7-3 and TRBJ2-1, is GAGVSQTPSNKVTEKGKYVELRCDPISGHTALYWYRQSLGQGPEFLIYFQGTGAADDSGLPNDRFFAVRPEGSVSTLKIQRTERGDSAVYLCASSLRTGTMEGSEQFFGPGTRLTVL.

The rearrangement joins TRBV5-6 to TRBJ1-2; possible D gene TRBD1, 6 bases. CDR1 is SGHDT and CDR2 is YYEEEE in the germline V gene. The V gene lost 6 bases and the J gene lost 5 bases, with 26 bases spanning the gap. The CDR3 covers 17 residues. For the CDR3, the DNA is TGTGCCAGCAACGGCGGGCAGGGGAAGAACAGAGCTTATGGCTACACCTTC. It encodes CASNGGQGKNRAYGYTF.

The chain is built from TRBV2 and TRBJ1-1, with 7 bases matching TRBD1. CDR3 length: 12 residues. V lost 6 bases and J lost 7; bases outside the gene matches: 5. Germline loops: CDR1 SNHLY, CDR2 FYNNEI. The CDR3 coding sequence is TGTGCCAGCAGCAGGACAGGTTTTGAAGCTTTCTTT. Its translation: CASSRTGFEAFF. Full variable domain (rest looked up from reference TRBV2 and TRBJ1-1): EPEVTQTPSHQVTQMGQEVILRCVPISNHLYFYWYRQILGQKVEFLVSFYNNEISEKSEIFDDQFSVERPDGSNFTLKIRSTKLEDSAMYFCASSRTGFEAFFGQGTRLTVV.

V is TRBV3-1 (or the pseudogene TRBV3-2) and J is TRBJ1-1; 9 positions match TRBD1. This CDR3 contains 19 residues. J gave up 2 bases and V 1 base, and 14 bases lay outside the gene matches. Per germline, CDR1 LGHDT and CDR2 YNNKEL (reference sequence). The CDR3 is CASSQGIHRGPVLNTEAFF. The CDR3 nucleotides read TGTGCCAGCAGCCAAGGAATTCACAGGGGGCCGGTCTTAAACACTGAAGCTTTCTTT.